One sample yielded the 20 T cell receptor beta chains listed below, sequenced in a study of blood T cell repertoires in COVID-19. Profiling relied on immunoSEQ multiplex PCR, and the TCRdb table lists in-frame clones only, not all of them. The sample holds some 310,000 clones; 90% are singletons and the top ten take less than 3%. Sequenced sample: peripheral blood. The source of these receptors is a woman in her twenties or thirties with COVID-19, enrolled during active disease.

J is TRBJ1-1 and V is TRBV6-5; D perhaps matches TRBD1 (5 bases). Trimming took 7 bases from V and 0 from J, leaving 9 bases between them. Germline V lookup: CDR1 MNHEY, CDR2 SVGAGI. The CDR3 totals 13 residues. The CDR3 coding sequence is TGTGCCAGCAATAGACAGCTGAACACTGAAGCTTTCTTT. Amino acids: CASNRQLNTEAFF.

The chain joins TRBV7-6 to TRBJ1-1; D remains unclear. Trimming stripped 6 bases from V and 3 bases from J, with 11 bases between. The CDR3 has 13 amino acids. Germline V lookup: CDR1 SGHVS, CDR2 FNYEAQ. The CDR3 sequence: CASRREGDTEAFF. The CDR3, as DNA: TGTGCCAGCAGGCGAGAGGGCGACACTGAAGCTTTCTTT.

J is TRBJ2-7 and V is TRBV7-9, with 7 bases matching TRBD2. CDR1 and CDR2 from the germline V gene are SEHNR and FQNEAQ (reference sequence). Trimming removed 4 bases from V and 1 base from J; junction bases left unmatched: 4. The CDR3 totals 14 residues. CDR3 protein: CASSSLAESYEQYF. CDR3 in DNA: TGTGCCAGCAGCTCCCTAGCGGAATCCTACGAGCAGTACTTC.

This chain links TRBV30 with TRBJ2-6, with D maybe TRBD1 (5 bases). V was trimmed by 3 bases and J by 0 bases, leaving 9 bases between them. The CDR3 covers 15 residues. CDR1 is GTSNPN and CDR2 is SVGIG in the germline V gene (reference sequence). The CDR3 reads CAWSKDNSGANVLTF. In DNA, the CDR3 is TGTGCCTGGAGCAAGGACAACTCTGGGGCCAACGTCCTGACTTTC.

This clone was picked up a small number of times. The genes are TRBV25-1 and TRBJ1-1; D gene unclear. The CDR3 has 13 amino acids. The V end lost 6 bases, the J end lost 3 bases, and 11 bases lay between the germline ends. CDR1 MGHDK and CDR2 SYGVNS come from the germline V gene. CDR3 sequence: CASRSFEDTEAFF. The CDR3 region has the DNA TGTGCCAGCAGGTCTTTTGAGGACACTGAAGCTTTCTTT. The variable domain in full, with the rest retrieved from reference TRBV25-1 and TRBJ1-1, is EADIYQTPRYLVIGTGKKITLECSQTMGHDKMYWYQQDPGMELHLIHYSYGVNSTEKGDLSSESTVSRIRTEHFPLTLESARPSHTSQYLCASRSFEDTEAFFGQGTRLTVV.

The count of this clone is one. This chain connects TRBV27 to TRBJ2-1, with TRBD1 as a possible D gene (6 bases). This CDR3 has 15 residues. From germline, CDR1 is MNHEY and CDR2 SMNVEV (reference sequence). V was clipped by 10 bases and J by 3 bases, with 19 bases between them. The CDR3 DNA sequence: TGTGCCAAATCTTCACAGGGATGGGTCTACAATGAGCAGTTCTTC. Translating gives CAKSSQGWVYNEQFF.

J is TRBJ1-1 and V is TRBV29-1; possible D gene TRBD1, 5 bases. Trimming cost V 7 bases and J 6 bases, with 15 bases left between them. Germline-derived CDR1 and CDR2 are SQVTM and ANQGSEA. The CDR3 contains 12 residues. The CDR3 loop is CSAISRASEAFF. The CDR3 DNA reads TGCAGCGCCATATCCAGGGCCTCTGAAGCTTTCTTT.

V gene TRBV6-5 combines with J gene TRBJ1-5; TRBD1 is a possible D gene (6 bases). The CDR3 runs to 15 residues. Trimming took off 5 bases at V and 1 base at J, with 12 bases between the two ends. The V gene's germline CDR1 is MNHEY and CDR2 SVGAGI. The CDR3 spells CASSQQGTSNQPQHF. CDR3 sequence (DNA): TGTGCCAGCAGTCAGCAGGGGACGAGCAATCAGCCCCAGCATTTT.

This chain connects TRBV24-1 to TRBJ2-3, with D tentatively TRBD1 (6 bases). This CDR3 has 13 amino acids. Trimming cost V 9 bases and J 3 bases, with 12 bases left between them. Germline V gene sequence: CDR1 KGHDR, CDR2 SFDVKD. CDR3 loop: CATRRTGTDTQYF. CDR3 bases: TGTGCCACCCGCCGAACAGGGACAGATACGCAGTATTTT.

This chain joins TRBV7-9 and TRBJ1-2; 9 bases are shared with TRBD1. The CDR3 has 16 amino acids. In germline, CDR1 is SEHNR, CDR2 FQNEAQ (reference sequence). With 1 base clipped from V and 4 bases from J, the junction kept 7 bases outside the gene matches. The CDR3 loop reads CASSLVGTGLLYGYTF. DNA for the CDR3: TGTGCCAGCAGCTTAGTAGGGACAGGGCTGCTCTATGGCTACACCTTC.

The chain employs TRBV19 and TRBJ1-1; D remains ambiguous. The germline CDR1 and CDR2 sequences are LNHDA and SQIVND (reference sequence). The CDR3 is made up of 14 amino acids. Trimming removed 5 bases from V and 3 bases from J, with 13 bases in between. CDR3 region: CASSSRREDTEAFF. The CDR3 nucleotides read TGTGCCAGTAGTTCTCGGAGAGAGGACACTGAAGCTTTCTTT.

The V and J genes are TRBV30 and TRBJ1-1; possibly TRBD1 for D (6 bases). Per germline, CDR1 GTSNPN and CDR2 SVGIG (reference sequence). The CDR3 is 13 residues long. The CDR3 loop reads CYSEGTPNTEAFF. The CDR3 DNA reads as TGTTACAGTGAGGGGACACCGAACACTGAAGCTTTCTTT.

The chain employs TRBV18 and TRBJ1-1; tentative D call: TRBD1 (5 bases). The CDR3 has 14 residues. The ends were cut back, 4 bases at V and 3 bases at J, with 12 bases in the middle. Germline-derived CDR1 and CDR2 are KGHSH and LQKENI. CDR3 coding DNA: TGTGCCAGCTCACGGGGAGGGGAGTACACTGAAGCTTTCTTT. Translated, it gives CASSRGGEYTEAFF.

The rearrangement joins TRBV6-1 to TRBJ2-7; 10 nucleotides line up with TRBD1. CDR3 length: 15 residues. V lost 6 bases to trimming and J lost 7 bases; unmatched junction nucleotides: 12. The germline V gene encodes CDR1 MNHNS and CDR2 SASEGT. Here the CDR3 reads CASSDGRQGAKEQYF. The CDR3 DNA reads as TGTGCCAGCAGCGACGGGAGACAGGGGGCTAAAGAGCAGTACTTC.

The V and J genes are TRBV5-8 and TRBJ1-5, with D tentatively TRBD1 (6 bases). Germline loops: CDR1 SGHTS, CDR2 YDEGEE. Trimming left V 0 bases short and J 6 bases short, with 22 bases between. The CDR3 runs to 18 residues. The DNA of the CDR3 is TGTGCCAGCAGCTTGGTAGGGCGACAGGCCAACTCTGCTCAGCCCCAGCATTTT. It codes for CASSLVGRQANSAQPQHF.

A few counts support this clone. This CDR3 reads CASSSPGSYNEKLFF. CDR3 DNA: TGTGCCAGCAGTTCTCCGGGGAGCTATAATGAAAAACTGTTTTTT. The gene calls are TRBV28 and TRBJ1-4; D gene uncertain. The CDR3 is 15 residues long. Germline CDR1 MDHEN, CDR2 SYDVKM. The germline V and J ends were trimmed by 4 bases and 4 bases, with 13 bases remaining between them.

The CDR3 is CASSLGTSEYNEQFF. DNA of the CDR3: TGTGCCAGCAGCTTGGGGACTAGCGAATACAATGAGCAGTTCTTC. V is TRBV5-6 and J is TRBJ2-1; 9 bases align to TRBD2. Germline V gene lookup returns CDR1 SGHDT and CDR2 YYEEEE. This CDR3 contains 15 residues. V lost 0 bases, J lost 4 bases, and 2 bases stayed unmatched.

The chain is built from TRBV4-1 and TRBJ1-1; no definite D call. Trimming stripped 2 bases from V and 1 base from J, with 8 bases between. This CDR3 region has 14 residues. Germline V gene sequence: CDR1 MGHRA, CDR2 YSYEKL. In DNA, the CDR3 is TGCGCCAGCAGCCAATCGTCCTCGAACACTGAAGCTTTCTTT. Its protein is CASSQSSSNTEAFF.

For the CDR3, the DNA is TGCGCCAGCAGCTTGGGGCTAGCGGTGAACACCGGGGAGCTGTTTTTT. Protein product: CASSLGLAVNTGELFF. The chain has TRBV5-1 and TRBJ2-2; TRBD2 aligns across 7 bases. In germline, CDR1 is SGHRS, CDR2 YFSETQ. This CDR3 has 16 residues. V dropped 0 bases and J dropped 1; count of bases not matched to a gene: 3.

The V and J genes are TRBV6-4 and TRBJ2-7; 8 bases fit TRBD2. V shed 8 bases, J shed 5 bases, and the junction held 11 bases outside the gene matches. Germline V gene sequence: CDR1 MRHNA, CDR2 SNTAGT. The CDR3 sequence is 14 residues long. The CDR3 region is CASPKREPLHEQYF. The DNA of the CDR3 is TGTGCCAGCCCCAAGCGGGAGCCCCTCCACGAGCAGTACTTC.